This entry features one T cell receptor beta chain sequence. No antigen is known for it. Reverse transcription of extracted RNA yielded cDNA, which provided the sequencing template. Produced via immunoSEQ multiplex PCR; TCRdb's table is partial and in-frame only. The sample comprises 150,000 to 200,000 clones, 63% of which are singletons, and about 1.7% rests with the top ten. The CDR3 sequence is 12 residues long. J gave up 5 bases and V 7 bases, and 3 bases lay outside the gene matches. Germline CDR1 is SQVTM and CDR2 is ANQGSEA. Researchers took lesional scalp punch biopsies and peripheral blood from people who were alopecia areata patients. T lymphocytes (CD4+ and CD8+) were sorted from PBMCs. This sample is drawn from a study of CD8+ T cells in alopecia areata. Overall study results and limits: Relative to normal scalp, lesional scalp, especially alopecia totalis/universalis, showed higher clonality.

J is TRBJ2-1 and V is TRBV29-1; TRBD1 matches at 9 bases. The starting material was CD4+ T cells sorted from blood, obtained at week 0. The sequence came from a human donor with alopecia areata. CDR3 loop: CSARDRDNEQFF. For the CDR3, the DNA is TGCAGCGCCCGGGACAGGGACAATGAGCAGTTCTTC.